This passage covers 11 T cell receptor beta chains from one sample sequenced in a study of blood T cell repertoires in COVID-19 (dated by TCRdb to about 2020). The library was obtained by the immunoSEQ multiplex PCR assay. TCRdb's version of the immuneACCESS table is confined to in-frame rearrangements and falls short of the full clone set. An unresolved V gene accounts for under half of the shortfall where checked; the remainder is of unknown origin. The sample table shows over 200,000 clones, and approximately 84% are seen once. The top ten hold 15% of the sample. Specimen: PBMCs or T cells enriched from blood (not recorded which). The receptors derive from a man between 18 and 35 years old who had recovered from COVID-19.

This clone occurred once. The rearrangement uses TRBV6-6 and TRBJ1-1, with D possibly being TRBD1 (6 bases). Trimming stripped 7 bases from V and 4 bases from J, with 13 bases between. The CDR3 covers 13 residues. The germline gives CDR1 MNHNY, CDR2 SVGAGI (reference sequence). This CDR3 reads CASTPTGSTEAFF. The DNA for the CDR3 is TGTGCCAGCACCCCCACAGGGAGCACTGAAGCTTTCTTT.

The V call is TRBV3-1 (or the pseudogene TRBV3-2), the J call TRBJ1-2; D not certain. The CDR3 contains 13 residues. V lost 4 bases to trimming and J lost 5 bases, with 11 bases between them. Germline V gene data show CDR1 as LGHDT and CDR2 as YNNKEL (reference sequence). This CDR3 reads CASSPSRVYGYTF. DNA for the CDR3: TGTGCCAGCAGCCCCTCCCGGGTATATGGCTACACCTTC.

The chain carries TRBV10-3 and TRBJ1-3; no firm D call. The V end was cut by 3 bases, the J end by 0 bases, with 12 bases between. Germline V gene sequence: CDR1 ENHRY, CDR2 SYGVKD. The CDR3 has 16 residues. The CDR3 spells CAISDGSLGSGNTIYF. For the CDR3, the DNA is TGTGCCATCAGTGACGGGTCATTGGGCTCTGGAAACACCATATATTTT.

The chain is built from TRBV4-1 and TRBJ1-1; D gene unclear. Germline values: CDR1 MGHRA, CDR2 YSYEKL. The CDR3 consists of 16 residues. The ends were cut back, 0 bases at V and 7 bases at J, with 18 bases in the middle. The CDR3 loop reads CASSQDDSAQGVEAFF. The CDR3 coding sequence is TGCGCCAGCAGCCAAGATGATTCAGCCCAAGGAGTTGAAGCTTTCTTT.

The chain has TRBV10-2 and TRBJ2-5; D may be TRBD1 (6 bases). The CDR3 totals 13 residues. Germline V gene data show CDR1 as WSHSY and CDR2 as SAAADI. Trimming cost V 2 bases and J 4 bases, with 8 bases left between them. This chain's CDR3 is CASSESRGETQYF. The CDR3 bases are TGCGCCAGCAGTGAGAGCAGGGGAGAGACCCAGTACTTC.

The chain recombines TRBV15 with TRBJ2-6; TRBD1 aligns across 7 bases. Per the germline V gene, CDR1 is LNHNV and CDR2 is YYDKDF (reference sequence). V dropped 0 bases and J dropped 2; count of bases not matched to a gene: 4. The CDR3 runs to 17 residues. The CDR3 sequence is CATSREATGAGANVLTF. The CDR3 nucleotides read TGTGCCACCAGCAGAGAGGCTACAGGGGCTGGGGCCAACGTCCTGACTTTC.

This sequence joins TRBV5-1 and TRBJ2-5; D is unclear. CDR1 is SGHRS, CDR2 YFSETQ, per germline. The CDR3 spans 14 residues. Between the trimmed V and J ends, which lost 0 bases and 1 base, there was a span of 7 bases. CDR3 coding DNA: TGCGCCAGCAGCTTGGCCCAGGCCCAAGAGACCCAGTACTTC. Translated: CASSLAQAQETQYF.

On this clone: An end of the junction does not agree with germline; a read error may underlie this. The rearrangement links TRBV30 to TRBJ2-3; tentatively, D is TRBD1 (6 bases). Germline V CDR1 and CDR2: GTSNPN, SVGIG (reference sequence). The CDR3 runs to 12 residues. The CDR3 DNA sequence: TGTGCCTGGAGCCTTCAACTCACAGGGAGAGGATTT. Protein product: CAWSLQLTGRGF.

The chain links TRBV5-4 to TRBJ1-1; 9 bases are a match to TRBD1. The CDR3 sequence is 13 residues long. V shed 0 bases and J 6 bases; nucleotides not matched to a gene: 0. Germline CDR1 is SGHNT and CDR2 is YYREEE (reference sequence). The CDR3 here is CASSLGTGAEAFF. DNA for the CDR3: TGTGCCAGCAGCTTGGGGACAGGGGCTGAAGCTTTCTTT.

The chain joins TRBV7-2 to TRBJ1-5; 7 bases align to TRBD1. Germline CDR1 and CDR2: SGHTA and FQGNSA. The CDR3 has 14 residues. The ends lost 5 bases at V and 5 bases at J; junction bases unmatched: 6. In nucleotides, the CDR3 is TGTGCCAGCAGCCTAGGAGGGACAGATCAGCCCCAGCATTTT. It is translated as CASSLGGTDQPQHF.

Of note for this clone: Mismatch with germline at one junction end may stem from a read error. In DNA form, the CDR3 reads TGTGCCAGCAGACAAGACAGGGAGAACACCGGGGAGCTGTTTTTT. Protein product: CASRQDRENTGELFF. This sequence joins TRBV4-2 and TRBJ2-2, with TRBD1 identical over 7 bases. CDR3 size: 15 residues. Germline V gene sequence: CDR1 LGHNA, CDR2 YNFKEQ.